Listed below are T cell receptor beta chains from one sample, sequenced in a study of blood T cell repertoires in COVID-19. Assay: immunoSEQ multiplex PCR; the TCRdb copy retains only in-frame clones and omits some. The profile shows a few hundred thousand clones, approximately 86% of them singletons. Sequenced: peripheral blood. Receptors were obtained from a human donor in a cohort sampled during active COVID-19. CDR3s include the opening cysteine and the closing phenylalanine or tryptophan. Rows may omit the clone size; those that give it use once, few, many or a size class.

size: .; J: TRBJ2-7; length: 13; V: TRBV7-9; CDR3: CASSPPSTYEQYF
size: .; J: TRBJ2-1; length: 21; V: TRBV5-1; CDR3: CASSPGWASGGAAGSYNEQFF
size: .; J: TRBJ2-3; length: 13; V: TRBV7-3; CDR3: CASSSGTEDTQYF
size: few; J: TRBJ1-1; length: 15; V: TRBV4-2; CDR3: CASSQQGQKNTEAFF
size: .; J: TRBJ2-2; length: 19; V: TRBV4-2; CDR3: CASSQVPGEAGGNTGELFF
size: .; J: TRBJ2-1; length: 11; V: TRBV29-1; CDR3: CSAVGRNEQFF
size: once; J: TRBJ2-3; length: 14; V: TRBV7-2; CDR3: CASSTGTAADTQYF
size: .; J: TRBJ2-7; length: 16; V: TRBV4-1; CDR3: CASSQLPGQGVGEQYF
size: .; J: TRBJ2-7; length: 13; V: TRBV29-1; CDR3: CSVSGTGLDEQYF
size: .; J: TRBJ1-1; length: 13; V: TRBV10-3; CDR3: CAISPDREAEAFF
size: .; J: TRBJ2-3; length: 14; V: TRBV9; CDR3: CASSSGLVPDTQYF
size: once; J: TRBJ2-1; length: 15; V: TRBV6-1; CDR3: CASSDRAGARNEQFF
size: .; J: TRBJ1-3; length: 12; V: TRBV4-1; CDR3: CASSQDQNTIYF
size: .; J: TRBJ2-7; length: 14; V: TRBV19; CDR3: CASQDRRTTYEQYF
size: .; J: TRBJ2-1; length: 16; V: TRBV6-6; CDR3: CASSRGGQGLDNEQFF
size: .; J: TRBJ1-4; length: 14; V: TRBV3-1/TRBV3-2; CDR3: CASSPGFRDEKLFF
size: .; J: TRBJ2-5; length: 17; V: TRBV28; CDR3: CASRVRRGPPYQETQYF
size: .; J: TRBJ2-7; length: 15; V: TRBV28; CDR3: CASRRTSGDSYEQYF
size: .; J: TRBJ2-5; length: 16; V: TRBV10-3; CDR3: CAISLTSGGPGETQYF
size: .; J: TRBJ1-5; length: 18; V: TRBV15; CDR3: CATSRDVLRGGRGQPQHF
size: .; J: TRBJ2-5; length: 15; V: TRBV24-1; CDR3: CATSPSSGPQETQYF
size: .; J: TRBJ1-1; length: 15; V: TRBV15; CDR3: CATSREQGASTEAFF